This T cell receptor (beta chain) was documented in a study of CD8+CD57+ T cells in acquired aplastic anemia. Study context: The study obtained an average of 3.2 ug of DNA from sorted CD4+ and CD8+ cells. Study-wide results and caveats: CD8+ Simpson's diversity did not differ significantly between patients and controls.

V was clipped by 4 bases and J by 4 bases; unmatched bases: 7. The germline CDR1 and CDR2 sequences are LNHDA and SQIVND (reference sequence). The CDR3 consists of 15 residues. The TCR beta profiling, which covered VDJ combination and CDR3 sequence, was carried out using genomic DNA as the template. In TCRdb, the reads were re-called with MiXCR into one record per CDR3 protein. The sample carries 150,000 to 200,000 distinct CDR3 sequences, roughly half recorded once. Of note for this clonotype: Its antigen is as yet unknown.

CD8+CD57+ cell expansion, shown by flow cytometry, had occurred in the patients selected for sequencing. Each patient gave a blood sample that was collected before any therapy had been received. The source material was sorted CD4+, CD8+, or CD8+CD57+ T cells (not recorded which) from PBMCs. This receptor was identified in a human donor with aplastic anemia. The V and J genes are TRBV19 and TRBJ2-1; 7 positions match TRBD2. As DNA, the CDR3 is TGTGCCAGTAGTACGGCTGGGGGGGATTACAATGAGCAGTTCTTC. Residues: CASSTAGGDYNEQFF.